The 28 T cell receptor beta chains below were found in one sample sequenced in a study of neurological immune-mediated disorders. Documented time point: longitudinal time-point 1 (baseline). TCRdb analysed the 5' RACE reads with MiXCR anew, one entry per CDR3 protein. The sample yields over 55,000 distinct CDR3 sequences, about 10% seen once. The material sequenced was PBMCs. These receptors all stem from a male donor with HTLV-1-associated myelopathy (HAM/TSP).

This clonotype has a count of ten or more. The J gene is TRBJ2-1, the V gene TRBV15; D possibly matches TRBD1 or TRBD2 (5 bases each). Per the germline V gene, CDR1 is LNHNV and CDR2 is YYDKDF (reference sequence). Trimming removed 1 base from V and 5 bases from J, with 15 bases in between. The CDR3 consists of 16 residues. This CDR3 reads CATSRARDHPHNEQFF. DNA for the CDR3: TGTGCCACCAGCAGAGCGAGGGACCATCCTCACAATGAGCAGTTCTTC.

Many counts were recorded for this clonotype. This chain joins TRBV9 and TRBJ2-1, with no clear D. The CDR3 contains 14 residues. Germline V lookup: CDR1 SGDLS, CDR2 YYNGEE. Trimming removed 4 bases from V and 3 bases from J, with 11 bases in between. The DNA of the CDR3 is TGTGCCAGCAGCCCTGACACCTTCTACAATGAGCAGTTCTTC. Its protein is CASSPDTFYNEQFF.

This clonotype appeared many times. The rearrangement uses TRBV12-3 or TRBV12-4 and TRBJ1-2; TRBD1 might be the D (5 bases). The CDR3 runs 14 residues. V lost 1 base to trimming and J lost 6 bases, with 12 bases between them. The CDR3 here is CASSLVQGPNGYTF. DNA of the CDR3: TGTGCCAGCAGTTTAGTTCAGGGACCTAATGGCTACACCTTC.

The sample holds many counts of this clonotype. This chain joins TRBV20-1 and TRBJ2-7; 9 bases fit TRBD1. This CDR3 has 13 residues. The trim removed 4 bases at V and 2 bases at J, leaving 3 bases unmatched. The V gene's germline CDR1 is DFQATT and CDR2 SNEGSKA (reference sequence). CDR3 residues: CSANRGLTYEQYF. The CDR3 nucleotides are TGCAGTGCTAACAGGGGGCTCACCTACGAGCAGTACTTC.

This clonotype was found many times. This chain connects TRBV2 to TRBJ2-1; 8 positions match TRBD2. Germline V gene sequence: CDR1 SNHLY, CDR2 FYNNEI. Losses at the gene ends were 5 bases for V and 9 bases for J; bases not matched to a gene: 12. CDR3 size: 15 residues. CDR3 sequence (DNA): TGTGCCAGCAGTTATAGGCGGGGGGAGGTGGGTGAGCAGTTCTTC. Its translation is CASSYRRGEVGEQFF.

This clonotype was recorded at least ten times. V is TRBV7-9 and J is TRBJ1-6; 10 bases line up with TRBD1. Germline CDR1 and CDR2: SEHNR and FQNEAQ (reference sequence). The CDR3 sequence is 15 residues long. The ends lost 2 bases at V and 10 bases at J; junction bases unmatched: 5. CDR3 DNA sequence: TGTGCCAGCAGCTTACTACCGGGACAGGGGTCACCCCTCCACTTT. This encodes CASSLLPGQGSPLHF.

This clonotype has ten or more counts. The rearrangement joins TRBV7-9 to TRBJ1-1; D call uncertain. Germline V gene lookup returns CDR1 SEHNR and CDR2 FQNEAQ (reference sequence). Trimming stripped 1 base from V and 10 bases from J, with 13 bases between. There are 13 residues in the CDR3. This CDR3 is CASSLGASLGAFF. The DNA of the CDR3 is TGTGCCAGCAGCTTAGGGGCCTCCCTTGGAGCTTTCTTT.

Comment on this clonotype: The junction differs from germline at one of its ends, possibly a read error. This chain connects TRBV5-1 to TRBJ1-1, with a weak D call TRBD1 (6 bases). The germline CDR1 and CDR2 sequences are SGHRS and YFSETQ. The length of the CDR3 is 14 residues. CDR3 DNA: TGCGCCAACAGCTGGGGACAAGGTGGCCCTGAAGCTTTCTTT. This gives the protein CANSWGQGGPEAFF.

In this sample, this clonotype turned up many times. V gene TRBV7-2 combines with J gene TRBJ1-2; a possible D gene is TRBD1 (6 bases). Germline V gene lookup returns CDR1 SGHTA and CDR2 FQGNSA. V was cut by 5 bases and J by 4 bases, with 17 bases left in between. The length of the CDR3 is 15 residues. The CDR3 loop reads CASSLQNTGLYGYTF. The CDR3 DNA is TGTGCCAGCAGCCTACAGAATACAGGGCTCTATGGCTACACCTTC.

In its sample, this clonotype was seen many times. This rearrangement joins TRBV29-1 to TRBJ2-7; TRBD1 matches at 9 bases. V gave up 7 bases and J gave up 6 bases; unmatched junction bases: 10. Germline CDR1 and CDR2: SQVTM and ANQGSEA. There are 13 residues in the CDR3. The CDR3 coding sequence is TGCAGCGCCCCAGCGGTGACAGGGGGCGAGCAGTACTTC. It encodes CSAPAVTGGEQYF.

This clonotype was recorded at least ten times. This chain uses TRBV3-1 with TRBJ2-1; 9 bases are a match to TRBD1. Trimming cost V 0 bases and J 6 bases; bases outside gene matches: 9. Germline V CDR1 and CDR2: LGHDT, YNNKEL (reference sequence). The length of the CDR3 is 17 residues. In DNA, the CDR3 is TGTGCCAGCAGCCAAGAAAACAGGGGGCGCAAATTCAATGAGCAGTTCTTC. Amino acid sequence: CASSQENRGRKFNEQFF.

This clonotype was seen just once. J is TRBJ1-1 and V is TRBV12-3 or TRBV12-4, with TRBD1 matching 8 bases. Germline trimming cut 5 bases from V and 4 bases from J; bases unmatched to any gene: 12. CDR3 length: 16 amino acids. The CDR3 DNA reads as TGTGCCAGCAGTCGACGTTACGACAGGGGCAGCACTGAAGCTTTCTTT. It codes for CASSRRYDRGSTEAFF.

This clonotype was found many times. The genes are TRBV29-1 and TRBJ1-6, with D possibly TRBD1 on 6 matching bases. The germline V gene encodes CDR1 SQVTM and CDR2 ANQGSEA. Deletions cut 4 bases from V and 7 bases from J, with 11 bases between. This CDR3 is 13 amino acids long. The CDR3 nucleotides read TGCAGCGTTGGACAGGAACTCAATTCACCCCTCCACTTT. Its protein is CSVGQELNSPLHF.

Sample share makes this clonotype medium-sized. CDR3 sequence: CASSFLVGANEQFF. CDR3 DNA: TGCGCCAGCAGCTTTCTGGTGGGCGCCAATGAGCAGTTCTTC. This chain connects TRBV5-1 to TRBJ2-1; D is uncertain. The germline V gene encodes CDR1 SGHRS and CDR2 YFSETQ. The V and J ends lost 2 bases and 6 bases respectively, with 12 bases between them. The CDR3 totals 14 residues.

In this sample, this clonotype turned up many times. This chain connects TRBV6-2 or TRBV6-3 to TRBJ1-5; possibly TRBD1 for D (6 bases). CDR3 length: 13 amino acids. Trimming left V 7 bases short and J 6 bases short, with 13 bases between. CDR1 and CDR2 (germline): MNHEY, SVGEGT. The DNA of the CDR3 is TGTGCCAGCACCGAAGGGGGATCTCAGCCCCAGCATTTT. Amino acid sequence: CASTEGGSQPQHF.

In its sample, this clonotype was seen many times. V and J are TRBV20-1 and TRBJ2-5; 8 positions match TRBD2. Germline CDR1 and CDR2: DFQATT and SNEGSKA (reference sequence). The CDR3 has 16 amino acids. V dropped 6 bases and J dropped 7; count of bases not matched to a gene: 19. CDR3 residues: CSATKPPDGGAGTQYF. The CDR3 DNA is TGCAGTGCGACGAAACCCCCTGACGGGGGGGCGGGGACCCAGTACTTC.

This clonotype has a count of ten or more. The chain carries TRBV25-1 and TRBJ2-2; D is unclear. This CDR3 has 15 amino acids. Germline-derived CDR1 and CDR2 are MGHDK and SYGVNS. Deletions cut 4 bases from V and 6 bases from J, with 15 bases between. CDR3 sequence reads: CASSVTAILPGELFF. The CDR3 DNA is TGTGCCAGCAGTGTTACGGCCATACTCCCCGGGGAGCTGTTTTTT. The complete variable domain, with remaining parts taken from reference TRBV25-1 and TRBJ2-2, reads EADIYQTPRYLVIGTGKKITLECSQTMGHDKMYWYQQDPGMELHLIHYSYGVNSTEKGDLSSESTVSRIRTEHFPLTLESARPSHTSQYLCASSVTAILPGELFFGEGSRLTVL.

This clonotype has at least ten counts. The chain links TRBV6-2 or TRBV6-3 to TRBJ1-2; D not resolved. There are 12 residues in the CDR3. Trimming took off 7 bases at V and 8 bases at J, with 14 bases between the two ends. Germline CDR1 MNHEY, CDR2 SVGEGT. Here the CDR3 reads CASTPRLGGYTF. CDR3 sequence (DNA): TGTGCCAGCACCCCTCGCCTAGGAGGCTACACCTTC.

This clonotype showed up many times. V gene TRBV7-2 combines with J gene TRBJ2-1; D may be TRBD2 (5 bases). Trimming cost V 5 bases and J 4 bases, with 15 bases left between them. This CDR3 comprises 15 residues. Germline assignment: CDR1 SGHTA and CDR2 FQGNSA. Here the CDR3 reads CASSQRGFEYNEQFF. CDR3 DNA sequence: TGTGCCAGCAGCCAACGGGGTTTCGAGTACAATGAGCAGTTCTTC. Full variable domain (missing parts from reference TRBV7-2 and TRBJ2-1): GAGVSQSPSNKVTEKGKDVELRCDPISGHTALYWYRQSLGQGLEFLIYFQGNSAPDKSGLPSDRFSAERTGGSVSTLTIQRTQQEDSAVYLCASSQRGFEYNEQFFGPGTRLTVL.

This clonotype was observed many times. This chain links TRBV25-1 with TRBJ2-1; 7 bases map to TRBD1. This CDR3 spans 11 amino acids. CDR1 and CDR2 (germline): MGHDK, SYGVNS. Losses at the gene ends were 5 bases for V and 8 bases for J; bases not matched to a gene: 0. In nucleotides, the CDR3 is TGTGCCAGCAGTCAGGGGGATGAGCAGTTCTTC. Translating gives CASSQGDEQFF.

This clonotype has a count of ten or more. The chain carries TRBV7-9 and TRBJ2-3, with D possibly matching TRBD1 (5 bases). The CDR3 has 14 amino acids. Germline loops: CDR1 SEHNR, CDR2 FQNEAQ (reference sequence). Between the trimmed V and J ends, which lost 5 bases and 4 bases, there was a span of 13 bases. In DNA, the CDR3 is TGTGCCAGCAGCGCGAGACAGTCAGCAGATACGCAGTATTTT. This gives the protein CASSARQSADTQYF. Together with reference TRBV7-9 and TRBJ2-3, the CDR3 gives the full variable domain: DTGVSQNPRHKITKRGQNVTFRCDPISEHNRLYWYRQTLGQGPEFLTYFQNEAQLEKSRLLSDRFSAERPKGSFSTLEIQRTEQGDSAMYLCASSARQSADTQYFGPGTRLTVL.

This clonotype was seen a few times. The chain has TRBV7-6 and TRBJ2-6, with D hard to call. Trimming took off 7 bases at V and 3 bases at J, with 16 bases between the two ends. The CDR3 runs 16 residues. The germline gives CDR1 SGHVS, CDR2 FNYEAQ. The chain's CDR3 is CASTLPPGGGANVLTF. CDR3 coding DNA: TGTGCCAGCACCCTTCCCCCTGGTGGTGGGGCCAACGTCCTGACTTTC.

The sample holds many counts of this clonotype. The CDR3 nucleotides are TGTGCCAGCACCTATGGTGGGACAGGGGTCAAGTGGGACTATGGCTACACCTTC. It codes for CASTYGGTGVKWDYGYTF. This rearrangement joins TRBV27 to TRBJ1-2; 10 positions agree with TRBD1. The germline gives CDR1 MNHEY, CDR2 SMNVEV (reference sequence). With V trimmed by 7 bases and J by 3 bases, 17 bases remained unmatched. CDR3 length equals 18 residues.

J is TRBJ1-2 and V is TRBV2, with TRBD1 identical over 12 bases. Germline V gene sequence: CDR1 SNHLY, CDR2 FYNNEI. The length of the CDR3 is 15 residues. Trimming at V came to 7 bases and at J to 5 bases, leaving 8 bases not matched to a gene. DNA of the CDR3: TGTGCCAGCATACCGGGACAGGGGGCGAGGTATGGCTACACCTTC. Translation: CASIPGQGARYGYTF.

Remarks on this clonotype: A much larger clonotype is one base distant, so this may be a read error. The rearrangement joins TRBV5-1 to TRBJ1-5; no definite D call. This CDR3 spans 15 amino acids. Germline V lookup: CDR1 SGHRS, CDR2 YFSETQ. As DNA, the CDR3 is TGCGCCAGCAGCACCGACGGATATAGCAATGAGCCCCAGCATTTT. This codes for CASSTDGYSNEPQHF.

This clonotype was detected many times. This sequence joins TRBV6-1 and TRBJ1-5; D perhaps matches TRBD1 (6 bases). The CDR3 has 13 amino acids. Trimming took 0 bases from V and 14 from J, leaving 14 bases between them. The germline CDR1 and CDR2 sequences are MNHNS and SASEGT. DNA of the CDR3: TGTGCCAGCAGTGAAGCGCGAACAGGGCTTAAGCATTTT. This gives the protein CASSEARTGLKHF.

A remark on this clonotype: Just one base apart from a much larger clone, this may be a read error. The chain joins TRBV7-6 to TRBJ2-5, with 7 nucleotides matching TRBD2. CDR1 and CDR2 (germline): SGHVS, FNYEAQ. The CDR3 has 14 amino acids. CDR3 sequence reads: CVSSRGREQETQYF. The DNA for the CDR3 is TGTGTCAGCAGCAGAGGGCGGGAGCAAGAGACCCAGTACTTC.

This clonotype appeared many times. The chain carries TRBV27 and TRBJ1-1; TRBD1 matches at 10 bases. Unmatched junction bases numbered 5, after V lost 4 bases and J lost 0 bases. CDR3 size: 16 residues. CDR1 is MNHEY, CDR2 SMNVEV, per germline (reference sequence). The CDR3 region is CASSSGQGKVNTEAFF. CDR3 coding DNA: TGTGCCAGCAGTTCGGGACAGGGGAAAGTGAACACTGAAGCTTTCTTT.